This T cell receptor beta chain derives from a study of CD8 T cell repertoires and HIV-1 epitope variants. Looking at the study overall: Separate wells received one of Twenty-five Gag or Nef variant peptides. Epitopes were three Gag families plus Nef HW9 and YT9. Equal numbers of autologous T cell-negative cells presented antigen to enriched T cells. Controls were a CMV, EBV and flu pool, Ebola AY9, and no peptide.

Generated by immunoSEQ multiplex PCR, the TCRdb table keeps only in-frame clones and is missing some. The sample consists of tens of thousands of clones, 60% to 80% of them appearing once. The V gene end was trimmed by 4 bases and the J gene end by 9 bases; junction bases not matched to a gene: 14. Germline V gives CDR1 SGDLS, CDR2 YYNGEE. The CDR3 has 15 amino acids. The chain is built from TRBV9 and TRBJ2-7, with 9 bases that match TRBD1. This TCR derives from a male donor with HIV. Specimen: uncultured baseline CD8+ T cells from peripheral blood mononuclear cells (PBMCs). CDR3 sequence (DNA): TGTGCCAGCAGCTTCACCACAGGGGGCGGTGAGGGGCAGTACTTC. It specifies CASSFTTGGGEGQYF.